Presented here are 23 T cell receptor beta chains from one specimen sequenced in a study of blood T cell repertoires in COVID-19. Some clones are missing from TCRdb's copy, which holds only in-frame ones; the method was immunoSEQ multiplex PCR. The sample lists 50,000 to 80,000 clones, about nine tenths occurring once. The sequencing input was peripheral blood. These receptors were taken from a man aged 55-75 years with acute or convalescent COVID-19.

The chain uses TRBV5-1 and TRBJ2-7; maybe TRBD1 (6 bases). V dropped 4 bases and J dropped 1 base, with 9 bases sitting between them. The germline gives CDR1 SGHRS, CDR2 YFSETQ. The CDR3 contains 13 residues. DNA of the CDR3: TGCGCCAGCAGCCGGGACATTTCCTACGAGCAGTACTTC. As protein: CASSRDISYEQYF.

The gene calls are TRBV12-3 or TRBV12-4 and TRBJ1-1, with D unclear. The CDR3 contains 13 residues. V was clipped by 3 bases and J by 1 base, with 6 bases between them. CDR3 region: CASSFLKNTEAFF. DNA for the CDR3: TGTGCCAGCAGTTTCCTTAAGAACACTGAAGCTTTCTTT.

The chain links TRBV5-6 to TRBJ1-6; TRBD1 aligns across 9 bases. J was trimmed by 9 bases and V by 3 bases; bases with no gene match: 7. The CDR3 contains 15 residues. In germline, CDR1 is SGHDT, CDR2 YYEEEE. CDR3: CASSWAGTGPSPLHF. The CDR3 DNA is TGTGCCAGCAGCTGGGCCGGGACAGGGCCTTCACCCCTCCACTTT.

The chain joins TRBV6-5 to TRBJ1-1; tentative D call: TRBD1 (6 bases). Trimming removed 6 bases from V and 1 base from J, with 12 bases in between. This CDR3 is 14 amino acids long. The germline V gene has CDR1 MNHEY and CDR2 SVGAGI. CDR3 sequence (DNA): TGTGCCAGCAGAAAGGACAGAACGAACACTGAAGCTTTCTTT. Translating gives CASRKDRTNTEAFF.

The chain uses TRBV5-1 and TRBJ1-1, with TRBD1 matching 7 bases. V was pared by 4 bases and J by 1 base, with 13 bases of the junction left unmatched. The germline V gene has CDR1 SGHRS and CDR2 YFSETQ. The CDR3 is 17 amino acids. The chain's CDR3 is CASSRRDRLGRNTEAFF. The CDR3 coding sequence is TGCGCCAGCAGCAGAAGGGACAGACTTGGGCGGAACACTGAAGCTTTCTTT. The variable domain in full, completed from reference TRBV5-1 and TRBJ1-1, reads KAGVTQTPRYLIKTRGQQVTLSCSPISGHRSVSWYQQTPGQGLQFLFEYFSETQRNKGNFPGRFSGRQFSNSRSEMNVSTLELGDSALYLCASSRRDRLGRNTEAFFGQGTRLTVV.

The genes are TRBV11-2 and TRBJ1-6; D is possibly TRBD1 (5 bases). Trimming removed 3 bases at V and 8 bases at J, with 11 bases between. The CDR3 totals 14 residues. Looked up from germline, CDR1 is SGHAT and CDR2 is FQNNGV. CDR3 region: CASSLGGADSPLHF. The CDR3 DNA follows: TGTGCCAGCAGCTTGGGAGGGGCCGATTCACCCCTCCACTTT.

The chain employs TRBV5-1 and TRBJ2-5; 8 positions match TRBD1. Germline trimming cut 4 bases from V and 4 bases from J; bases unmatched to any gene: 12. CDR3 size: 16 residues. The V gene's germline CDR1 is SGHRS and CDR2 YFSETQ. As DNA, the CDR3 is TGCGCCAGCAGCAGCTCATCCAGGGGGCTGGGAGAGACCCAGTACTTC. Its translation: CASSSSSRGLGETQYF.

J is TRBJ1-2 and V is TRBV12-5; 8 bases map to TRBD1. J lost 2 bases, V lost 1 base, and 3 bases had no gene match. This CDR3 is built from 15 residues. Germline V gives CDR1 LGHNT, CDR2 FRNRAP. For the CDR3, the DNA is TGTGCTAGTGGTTTGGACAGGGGGTCAAACTATGGCTACACCTTC. Its protein product is CASGLDRGSNYGYTF.

The chain uses TRBV19 and TRBJ2-5; D is ambiguous. Trimming took off 4 bases at V and 2 bases at J, with 14 bases between the two ends. Germline V CDR1 and CDR2: LNHDA, SQIVND (reference sequence). This CDR3 is built from 15 residues. The DNA of the CDR3 is TGTGCCAGTAGTAGACTCCTGACGGGTCAAGAGACCCAGTACTTC. As protein: CASSRLLTGQETQYF.

The chain couples TRBV27 to TRBJ1-2, with a tentative D call TRBD1 (6 bases). V was cut by 7 bases and J by 2 bases, with 14 bases left in between. The CDR3 loop spans 14 amino acids. CDR1 and CDR2 (germline): MNHEY, SMNVEV (reference sequence). The DNA for the CDR3 is TGTGCCAGCAAAACAAACCAGGGGAACTATGGCTACACCTTC. It translates to CASKTNQGNYGYTF.

V usage is TRBV21-1 and J usage is TRBJ1-1. TRBV21-1 is an annotated pseudogene. The CDR3 is made up of 19 amino acids. The CDR3 DNA reads TGTGCCAGCAGCAAGGACGGGAAAACTAGCGGACAGTTGAACACTGAAGCTTTCTTT. This codes for CASSKDGKTSGQLNTEAFF.

The gene calls are TRBV19 and TRBJ2-1, with TRBD2 matching 8 bases. Germline V gene data show CDR1 as LNHDA and CDR2 as SQIVND (reference sequence). CDR3 length: 14 amino acids. Trimming cost V 6 bases and J 6 bases; bases outside gene matches: 7. In DNA form, the CDR3 reads TGTGCCAGTAGCCGCGGGGGGAATGCCAATGAGCAGTTCTTC. The encoded protein is CASSRGGNANEQFF.

The gene calls are TRBV6-6 and TRBJ1-2; a possible D gene is TRBD1 (6 bases). Per the germline V gene, CDR1 is MNHNY and CDR2 is SVGAGI (reference sequence). The CDR3 covers 13 residues. V was shortened by 5 bases and J by 5 bases, with 12 bases between the two germline ends. The CDR3 coding sequence is TGTGCCAGCAGTCGACAGGAACCATATGGCTACACCTTC. Translating it yields CASSRQEPYGYTF.

V and J are TRBV29-1 and TRBJ1-2; a weak D match, TRBD1 (6 bases). Trimming pared 6 bases from V and 2 bases from J, leaving 13 bases between. Germline CDR1 and CDR2: SQVTM and ANQGSEA. The CDR3 covers 13 residues. CDR3 nucleotides: TGCAGCGTGTCAACCGGGACAAACTATGGCTACACCTTC. Translated, it gives CSVSTGTNYGYTF.

This clone was counted between two and nine times. The rearrangement joins TRBV4-1 to TRBJ2-3, with D perhaps TRBD2 (6 bases). CDR1 and CDR2 (germline): MGHRA, YSYEKL. V was clipped by 4 bases and J by 4 bases, with 9 bases between them. The CDR3 totals 13 residues. CDR3 coding DNA: TGCGCCAGCAGCCCCGGGGGTTCAGATACGCAGTATTTT. Translated: CASSPGGSDTQYF.

This clone was counted a single time. The chain couples TRBV5-1 to TRBJ2-7, with 7 bases matching TRBD1. Germline values: CDR1 SGHRS, CDR2 YFSETQ. The CDR3 loop spans 16 amino acids. V lost 0 bases and J lost 0; bases outside the gene matches: 6. CDR3 sequence reads: CASSLGTGWSSYEQYF. CDR3 coding DNA: TGCGCCAGCAGCTTGGGGACAGGCTGGAGCTCCTACGAGCAGTACTTC.

The CDR3 DNA follows: TGTGCCAGCAGCTTAACCGGCACTGAAGCTTTCTTT. Protein product: CASSLTGTEAFF. The rearrangement links TRBV5-6 to TRBJ1-1; D remains unclear. Germline V gene sequence: CDR1 SGHDT, CDR2 YYEEEE. Trimming cost V 2 bases and J 4 bases, with 6 bases left between them. The CDR3 loop spans 12 amino acids.

This chain links TRBV7-9 with TRBJ1-2, with TRBD1 identical over 7 bases. CDR3 length: 14 amino acids. Germline values: CDR1 SEHNR, CDR2 FQNEAQ (reference sequence). V lost 7 bases and J lost 2; bases outside the gene matches: 7. CDR3 bases: TGTGCCAGCATGGCTCCGGGACAGAACTATGGCTACACCTTC. It encodes CASMAPGQNYGYTF.

The count of this clone is one. The chain couples TRBV6-1 to TRBJ2-4, with D perhaps matching TRBD2 (6 bases). V shed 3 bases and J shed 0 bases, with 21 bases lying between them. CDR3 size: 19 residues. From germline, CDR1 is MNHNS and CDR2 SASEGT. CDR3 nucleotide sequence: TGTGCCAGCAGTGACCACAGAAGGGCGGGGTCACTAGCCAAAAACATTCAGTACTTC. This gives the protein CASSDHRRAGSLAKNIQYF.

The chain recombines TRBV6-1 with TRBJ2-7; the D is unclear. The CDR3 totals 13 residues. Germline values: CDR1 MNHNS, CDR2 SASEGT. Trimming took off 0 bases at V and 7 bases at J, with 10 bases between the two ends. CDR3 DNA: TGTGCCAGCAGTGAAGCCGGCTTCAGGGAGCAGTACTTC. Protein product: CASSEAGFREQYF.

J is TRBJ1-1 and V is TRBV24-1; weak D call: TRBD1 (6 bases). Germline V gene sequence: CDR1 KGHDR, CDR2 SFDVKD. This CDR3 region has 13 residues. Trimming cost V 10 bases and J 4 bases, with 15 bases left between them. CDR3 region: CATEDRWGTEAFF. The CDR3 DNA reads as TGTGCCACGGAAGACAGGTGGGGCACTGAAGCTTTCTTT.

This sequence joins TRBV5-1 and TRBJ1-4, with 9 bases lining up with TRBD1. Losses at the gene ends were 4 bases for V and 5 bases for J; bases not matched to a gene: 9. This CDR3 has 16 amino acids. Germline CDR1 SGHRS, CDR2 YFSETQ. CDR3 sequence: CASSPGGGTGNEKLFF. The DNA of the CDR3 is TGCGCCAGCAGCCCCGGGGGCGGGACAGGGAATGAAAAACTGTTTTTT.

The chain couples TRBV3-1 (or the pseudogene TRBV3-2) to TRBJ2-1; 8 nucleotides match TRBD2. The CDR3 is made up of 15 amino acids. J lost 7 bases, V lost 4 bases, and 9 bases had no gene match. CDR1 and CDR2 from the germline V gene are LGHDT and YNNKEL (reference sequence). The CDR3 sequence: CASSPSGTSRNEQFF. CDR3 nucleotide sequence: TGTGCCAGCAGCCCCTCCGGGACTAGTCGTAATGAGCAGTTCTTC.